This passage covers 7 T cell receptor beta chains from one sample sequenced in a study of shared clonotypes between healthy human individuals (dated by TCRdb to about 2020). The library relied on the immunoSEQ multiplex PCR assay. TCRdb provides this immuneACCESS table in a form limited to in-frame rearrangements. Some clones are lacking; in checked studies, under half of them reflect an unresolved V gene, and why the rest are absent is not known. The sample table contains over a million clones; only one count was recorded for 78% of them. The ten largest clones represent 0.5% to 0.6% of the sample. The specimen was memory CD4+ T cells from PBMCs. What the cell subset or site label conveys for this sample: CD45RA-negative fraction. These receptors all come from a man younger than 35 in good health. Some clones in this sample may be carry-over from other donors' samples.

This chain joins TRBV28 and TRBJ1-6, with D possibly being TRBD1 (5 bases). The ends were cut back, 2 bases at V and 10 bases at J, with 15 bases in the middle. The CDR3 is made up of 15 amino acids. Germline V lookup: CDR1 MDHEN, CDR2 SYDVKM. In DNA form, the CDR3 reads TGTGCCAGCAGTTTAGTTCCAGGGTTCAGATCACCCCTCCACTTT. Its protein is CASSLVPGFRSPLHF. Drawing the rest from reference TRBV28 and TRBJ1-6, the complete variable domain is DVKVTQSSRYLVKRTGEKVFLECVQDMDHENMFWYRQDPGLGLRLIYFSYDVKMKEKGDIPEGYSVSREKKERFSLILESASTNQTSMYLCASSLVPGFRSPLHFGNGTRLTVT.

A single count supports this clone. The rearrangement uses TRBV29-1 and TRBJ1-3, with D perhaps TRBD1 (6 bases). CDR1 is SQVTM, CDR2 ANQGSEA, per germline. The CDR3 has 14 amino acids. The germline V and J ends were trimmed by 0 bases and 2 bases, with 8 bases remaining between them. DNA for the CDR3: TGCAGCGTTGAAGATGCAGGGGCTGGAAACACCATATATTTT. As protein: CSVEDAGAGNTIYF.

V and J are TRBV18 and TRBJ2-2; D is tentatively TRBD1 or TRBD2 (5 bases each). Germline CDR1 KGHSH, CDR2 LQKENI. The CDR3 contains 17 residues. Trimming pared 4 bases from V and 1 base from J, leaving 16 bases between. The CDR3 coding sequence is TGTGCCAGCTCACTAAAAGGGACGCAATTGAACACCGGGGAGCTGTTTTTT. Protein product: CASSLKGTQLNTGELFF.

V and J are TRBV7-2 and TRBJ1-5; D perhaps matches TRBD1 (5 bases). Germline loops: CDR1 SGHTA, CDR2 FQGNSA. Trimming cost V 1 base and J 2 bases, with 12 bases left between them. This CDR3 contains 16 residues. The CDR3, as DNA: TGTGCCAGCAGCTTAGTAGGCCGAGGGGGCAATCAGCCCCAGCATTTT. Protein: CASSLVGRGGNQPQHF.

V is TRBV9 and J is TRBJ2-3; 11 bases line up with TRBD2. Germline lookup yields CDR1 SGDLS and CDR2 YYNGEE. Trimming at V came to 4 bases and at J to 4 bases, leaving 8 bases not matched to a gene. The CDR3 has 16 residues. The CDR3 protein is CASSPMGLAESDTQYF. In DNA, the CDR3 is TGTGCCAGCAGCCCGATGGGACTAGCGGAATCAGATACGCAGTATTTT.

In nucleotides, the CDR3 is TGTGCCACCAGCATGGACATGAGGGATACGCAGTATTTT. Protein product: CATSMDMRDTQYF. This rearrangement joins TRBV15 to TRBJ2-3, with D possibly being TRBD1 (5 bases). The germline CDR1 and CDR2 sequences are LNHNV and YYDKDF (reference sequence). V lost 4 bases and J lost 6, with 11 bases in between. This CDR3 spans 13 amino acids.

The chain is built from TRBV7-3 and TRBJ1-1; D unclear. The CDR3 loop spans 13 amino acids. V was shortened by 0 bases and J by 0 bases, with 2 bases between the two germline ends. Germline V gene data show CDR1 as SGHTA and CDR2 as FQGTGA. CDR3 residues: CASSLTLNTEAFF. Written as DNA, the CDR3 is TGTGCCAGCAGCTTAACACTGAACACTGAAGCTTTCTTT.